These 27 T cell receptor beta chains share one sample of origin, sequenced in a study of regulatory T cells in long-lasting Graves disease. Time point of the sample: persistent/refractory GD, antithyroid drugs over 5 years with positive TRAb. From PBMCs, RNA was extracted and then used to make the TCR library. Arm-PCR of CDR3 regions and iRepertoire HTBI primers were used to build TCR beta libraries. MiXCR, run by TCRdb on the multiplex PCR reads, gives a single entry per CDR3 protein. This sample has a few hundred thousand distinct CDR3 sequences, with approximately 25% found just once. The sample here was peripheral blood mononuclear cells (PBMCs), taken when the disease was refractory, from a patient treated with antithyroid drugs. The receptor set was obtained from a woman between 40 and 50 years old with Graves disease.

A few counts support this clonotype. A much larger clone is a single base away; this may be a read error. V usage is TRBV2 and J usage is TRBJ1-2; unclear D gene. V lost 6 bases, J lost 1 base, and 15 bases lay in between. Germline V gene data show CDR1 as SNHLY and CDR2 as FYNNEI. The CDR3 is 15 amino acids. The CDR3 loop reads CASSHGPESNYGYTF. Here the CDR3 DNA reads TGTGCCAGCAGCCACGGACCAGAGAGTAACTATGGCTACACCTTC.

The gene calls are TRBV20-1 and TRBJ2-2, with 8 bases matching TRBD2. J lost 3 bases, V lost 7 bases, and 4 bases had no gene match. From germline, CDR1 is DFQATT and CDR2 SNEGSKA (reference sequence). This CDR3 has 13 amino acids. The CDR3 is CSERERDTGELFF. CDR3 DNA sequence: TGCAGTGAGCGGGAGAGGGACACCGGGGAGCTGTTTTTT.

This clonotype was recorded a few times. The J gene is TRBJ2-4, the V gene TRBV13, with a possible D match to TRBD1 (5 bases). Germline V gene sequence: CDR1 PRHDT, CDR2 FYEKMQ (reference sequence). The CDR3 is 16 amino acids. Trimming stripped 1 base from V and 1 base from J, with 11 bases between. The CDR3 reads CASSLDGSGAKNIQYF. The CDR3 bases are TGTGCCAGCAGCTTAGATGGGTCAGGGGCCAAAAACATTCAGTACTTC.

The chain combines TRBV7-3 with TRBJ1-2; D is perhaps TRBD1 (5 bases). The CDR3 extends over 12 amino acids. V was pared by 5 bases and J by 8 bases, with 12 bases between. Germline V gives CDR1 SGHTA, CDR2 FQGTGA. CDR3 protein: CASSGPAGGYTF. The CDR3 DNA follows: TGTGCCAGCAGCGGACCGGCAGGGGGCTACACCTTC.

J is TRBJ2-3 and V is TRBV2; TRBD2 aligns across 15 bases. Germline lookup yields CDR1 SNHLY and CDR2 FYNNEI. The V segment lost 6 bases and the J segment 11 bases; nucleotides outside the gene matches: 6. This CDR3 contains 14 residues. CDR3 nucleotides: TGTGCCAGCAGGTCGGGACTAGCGGGAGGCGGGCAGTATTTT. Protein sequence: CASRSGLAGGGQYF.

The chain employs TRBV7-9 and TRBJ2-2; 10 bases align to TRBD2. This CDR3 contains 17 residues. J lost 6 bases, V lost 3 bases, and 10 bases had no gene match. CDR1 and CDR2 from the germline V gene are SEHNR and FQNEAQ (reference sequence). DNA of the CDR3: TGTGCCAGCAGCTTCCAAGCGGGAGGGGTTGGGCCCGGGGAGCTGTTTTTT. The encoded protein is CASSFQAGGVGPGELFF.

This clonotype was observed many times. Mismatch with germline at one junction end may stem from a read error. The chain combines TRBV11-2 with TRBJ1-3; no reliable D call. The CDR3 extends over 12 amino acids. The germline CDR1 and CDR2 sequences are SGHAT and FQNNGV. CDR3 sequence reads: CASSLAGNTIYF. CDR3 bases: TGTGCCAGCAGTTTAGCTGGAAACACCATATATTTT.

CDR3 protein: CASSFRMPTTLHYEQYF. The CDR3 nucleotides are TGTGCCAGCAGTTTTCGGATGCCGACCACACTTCACTACGAGCAGTACTTC. The rearrangement uses TRBV27 and TRBJ2-7; no clear D gene. Germline-derived CDR1 and CDR2 are MNHEY and SMNVEV (reference sequence). The CDR3 is made up of 17 amino acids. Trimming removed 3 bases at V and 3 bases at J, with 21 bases between.

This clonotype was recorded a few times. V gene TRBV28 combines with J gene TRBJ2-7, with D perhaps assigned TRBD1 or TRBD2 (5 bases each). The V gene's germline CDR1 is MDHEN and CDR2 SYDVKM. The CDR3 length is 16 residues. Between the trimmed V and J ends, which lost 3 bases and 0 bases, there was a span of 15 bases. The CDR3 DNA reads TGTGCCAGCAGTTTTCTGGGCGGGCAGGGCTCCTACGAGCAGTACTTC. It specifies CASSFLGGQGSYEQYF.

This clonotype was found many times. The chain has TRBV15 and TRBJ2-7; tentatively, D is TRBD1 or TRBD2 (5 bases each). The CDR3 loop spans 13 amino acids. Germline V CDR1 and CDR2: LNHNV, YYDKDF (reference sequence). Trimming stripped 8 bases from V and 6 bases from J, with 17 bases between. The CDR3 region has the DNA TGTGCCACCCGGGACCTACCCTGGTCCGAGCAGTACTTC. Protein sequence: CATRDLPWSEQYF.

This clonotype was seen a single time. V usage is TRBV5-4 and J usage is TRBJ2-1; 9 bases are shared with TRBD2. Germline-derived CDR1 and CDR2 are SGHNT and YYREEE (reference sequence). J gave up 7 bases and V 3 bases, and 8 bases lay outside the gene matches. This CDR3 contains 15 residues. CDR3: CASSSPGLAPNEQFF. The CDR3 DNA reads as TGTGCCAGCAGCTCACCGGGACTAGCACCAAATGAGCAGTTCTTC.

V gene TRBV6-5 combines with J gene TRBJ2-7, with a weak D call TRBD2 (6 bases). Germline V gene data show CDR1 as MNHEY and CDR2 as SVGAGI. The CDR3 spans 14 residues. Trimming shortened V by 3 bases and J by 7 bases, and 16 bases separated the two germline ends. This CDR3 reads CASSYYGGPGEQYF. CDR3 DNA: TGTGCCAGCAGTTATTACGGAGGGCCGGGGGAGCAGTACTTC.

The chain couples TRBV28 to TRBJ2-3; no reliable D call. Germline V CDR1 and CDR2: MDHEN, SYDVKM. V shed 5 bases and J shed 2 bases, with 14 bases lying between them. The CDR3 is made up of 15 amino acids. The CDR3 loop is CASSPPPGVTDTQYF. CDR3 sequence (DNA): TGTGCCAGCAGTCCCCCCCCCGGTGTCACAGATACGCAGTATTTT.

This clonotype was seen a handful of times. This chain's CDR3 is CASSLSPSGSHEQYF. The CDR3 coding sequence is TGTGCCAGCAGCTTATCGCCTAGCGGGAGCCACGAGCAGTACTTC. J is TRBJ2-7 and V is TRBV7-9, with TRBD2 matching 10 bases. J lost 5 bases, V lost 2 bases, and 6 bases had no gene match. In germline, CDR1 is SEHNR, CDR2 FQNEAQ (reference sequence). The CDR3 contains 15 residues.

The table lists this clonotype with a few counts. The CDR3 is CASSPTGAPNTGELFF. Here the CDR3 DNA reads TGTGCCAGCAGCCCTACAGGGGCCCCGAACACCGGGGAGCTGTTTTTT. The rearrangement joins TRBV7-9 to TRBJ2-2, with 7 bases aligning to TRBD1. Germline-derived CDR1 and CDR2 are SEHNR and FQNEAQ (reference sequence). J lost 0 bases, V lost 5 bases, and 6 bases had no gene match. The CDR3 loop spans 16 amino acids.

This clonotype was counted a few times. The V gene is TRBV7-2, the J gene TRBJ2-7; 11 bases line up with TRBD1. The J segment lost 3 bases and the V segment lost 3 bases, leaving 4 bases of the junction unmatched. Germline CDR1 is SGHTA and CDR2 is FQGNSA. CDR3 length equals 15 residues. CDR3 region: CASSLGTGGIYEQYF. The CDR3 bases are TGTGCCAGCAGCTTGGGGACAGGGGGAATCTACGAGCAGTACTTC.

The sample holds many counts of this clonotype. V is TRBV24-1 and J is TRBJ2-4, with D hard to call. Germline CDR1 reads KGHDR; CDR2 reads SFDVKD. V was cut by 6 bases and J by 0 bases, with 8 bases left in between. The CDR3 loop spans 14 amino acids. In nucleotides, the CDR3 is TGTGCCACCAGTACGAGCCTAGCCAAAAACATTCAGTACTTC. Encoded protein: CATSTSLAKNIQYF.

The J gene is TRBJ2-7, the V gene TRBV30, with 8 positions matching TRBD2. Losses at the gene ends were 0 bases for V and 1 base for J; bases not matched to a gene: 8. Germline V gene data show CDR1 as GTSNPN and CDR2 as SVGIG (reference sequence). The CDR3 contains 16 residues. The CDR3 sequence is CAWSVRSGRLSYEQYF. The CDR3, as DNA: TGTGCCTGGAGTGTACGGAGCGGGAGACTTTCCTACGAGCAGTACTTC.

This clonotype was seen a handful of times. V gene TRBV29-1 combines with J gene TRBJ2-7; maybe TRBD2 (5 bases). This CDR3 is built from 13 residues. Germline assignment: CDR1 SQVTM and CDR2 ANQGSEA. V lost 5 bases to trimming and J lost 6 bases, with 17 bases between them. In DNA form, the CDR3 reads TGCAGCGTTAAAGCGGCGGCGCGCGGCGAGCAGTACTTC. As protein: CSVKAAARGEQYF.

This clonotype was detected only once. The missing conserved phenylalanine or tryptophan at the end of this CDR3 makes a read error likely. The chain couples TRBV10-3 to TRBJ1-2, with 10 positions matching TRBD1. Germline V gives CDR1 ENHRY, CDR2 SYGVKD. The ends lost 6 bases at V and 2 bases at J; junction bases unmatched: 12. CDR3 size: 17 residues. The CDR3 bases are TGTGCCATCAGCCCGGGACAGGGGTCTTTTGGGAACTATGGCTACACCCTC. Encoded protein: CAISPGQGSFGNYGYTL.

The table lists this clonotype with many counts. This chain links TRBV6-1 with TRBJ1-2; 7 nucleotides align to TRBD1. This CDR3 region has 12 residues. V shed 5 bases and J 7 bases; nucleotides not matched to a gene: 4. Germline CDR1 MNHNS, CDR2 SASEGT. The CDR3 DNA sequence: TGTGCCAGCAGTAACAGGGGTGCTGGCTACACCTTC. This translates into CASSNRGAGYTF.

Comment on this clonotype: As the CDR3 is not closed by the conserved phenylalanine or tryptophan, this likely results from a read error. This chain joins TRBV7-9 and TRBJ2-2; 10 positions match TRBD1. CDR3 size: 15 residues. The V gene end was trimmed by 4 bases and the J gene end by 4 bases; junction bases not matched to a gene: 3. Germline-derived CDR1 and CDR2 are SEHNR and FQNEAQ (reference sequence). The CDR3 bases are TGTGCCAGCAGCTCGACAGGGGGCGTCACCGGGGAGCTGTTTCTT. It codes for CASSSTGGVTGELFL.

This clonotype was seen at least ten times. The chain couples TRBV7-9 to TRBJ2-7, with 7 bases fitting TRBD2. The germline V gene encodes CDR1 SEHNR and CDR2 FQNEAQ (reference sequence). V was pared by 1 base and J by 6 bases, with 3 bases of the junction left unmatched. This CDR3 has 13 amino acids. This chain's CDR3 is CASSLGDYGEQYF. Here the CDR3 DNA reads TGTGCCAGCAGCTTAGGGGACTACGGCGAGCAGTACTTC.

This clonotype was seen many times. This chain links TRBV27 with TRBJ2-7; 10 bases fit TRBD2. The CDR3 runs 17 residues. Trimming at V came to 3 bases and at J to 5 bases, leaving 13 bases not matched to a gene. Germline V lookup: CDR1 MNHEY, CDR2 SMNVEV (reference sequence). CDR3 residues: CASSLVAPGLASHEQYF. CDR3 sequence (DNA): TGTGCCAGCAGTTTGGTCGCTCCGGGACTAGCGTCCCACGAGCAGTACTTC.

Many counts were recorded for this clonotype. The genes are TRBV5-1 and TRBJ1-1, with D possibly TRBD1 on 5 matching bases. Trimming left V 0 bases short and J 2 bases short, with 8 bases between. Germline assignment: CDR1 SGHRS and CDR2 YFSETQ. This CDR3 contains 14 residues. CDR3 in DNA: TGCGCCAGCAGCTTGGACAGGCGTAACACTGAAGCTTTCTTT. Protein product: CASSLDRRNTEAFF. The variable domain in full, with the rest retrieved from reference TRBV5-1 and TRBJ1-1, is KAGVTQTPRYLIKTRGQQVTLSCSPISGHRSVSWYQQTPGQGLQFLFEYFSETQRNKGNFPGRFSGRQFSNSRSEMNVSTLELGDSALYLCASSLDRRNTEAFFGQGTRLTVV.

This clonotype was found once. CDR3 sequence reads: CASDWDSTDTQYF. DNA for the CDR3: TGTGCCAGCGACTGGGATAGCACAGATACGCAGTATTTT. This chain connects TRBV2 to TRBJ2-3; no firm D call. The CDR3 totals 13 residues. The V and J ends lost 8 bases and 0 bases respectively, with 9 bases between them. Germline lookup yields CDR1 SNHLY and CDR2 FYNNEI.

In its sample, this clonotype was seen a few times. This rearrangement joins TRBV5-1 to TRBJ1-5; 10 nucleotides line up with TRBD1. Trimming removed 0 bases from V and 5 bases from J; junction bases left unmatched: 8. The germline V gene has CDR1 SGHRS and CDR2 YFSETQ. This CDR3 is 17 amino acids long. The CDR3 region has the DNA TGCGCCAGCAGCTTGGGGGGACAGGGGTCCCTCGATCAGCCCCAGCATTTT. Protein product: CASSLGGQGSLDQPQHF. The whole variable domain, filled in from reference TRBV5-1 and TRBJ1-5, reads KAGVTQTPRYLIKTRGQQVTLSCSPISGHRSVSWYQQTPGQGLQFLFEYFSETQRNKGNFPGRFSGRQFSNSRSEMNVSTLELGDSALYLCASSLGGQGSLDQPQHFGDGTRLSIL.